The 27 T cell receptor beta chains listed next were all sequenced from one sample in a study of cytomegalovirus exposure and HLA in healthy donors. The PCR made use of 60 Vbeta and 13 Jbeta primers. Some clones are missing from TCRdb's copy, which holds only in-frame ones; the method was immunoSEQ multiplex PCR. The sample records roughly 200,000 clones, around 81% being singletons. Input material: PBMCs. Source of these receptors: a man in his thirties or forties in good health and CMV-seronegative.

The chain has TRBV5-1 and TRBJ1-1, with 7 bases lining up with TRBD1. Germline assignment: CDR1 SGHRS and CDR2 YFSETQ. The CDR3 spans 15 residues. J was trimmed by 2 bases and V by 3 bases; bases with no gene match: 7. CDR3 nucleotides: TGCGCCAGCAGCTCAAAATGGGACAGTAACACTGAAGCTTTCTTT. It encodes CASSSKWDSNTEAFF.

The CDR3 DNA is TGTGCCAGCAGTGAAATTACAGCCTATGGCTACACCTTC. Protein product: CASSEITAYGYTF. V usage is TRBV2 and J usage is TRBJ1-2; D is uncertain. V lost 2 bases and J lost 4, with 8 bases in between. The CDR3 covers 13 residues. Germline CDR1 reads SNHLY; CDR2 reads FYNNEI.

This clone was seen a single time. The genes are TRBV30 and TRBJ1-2, with D maybe TRBD1 (5 bases). CDR3 length equals 12 residues. The V end lost 4 bases, the J end lost 1 base, and 7 bases lay between the germline ends. Germline values: CDR1 GTSNPN, CDR2 SVGIG (reference sequence). CDR3 residues: CAWTGYNYGYTF. In DNA form, the CDR3 reads TGTGCCTGGACAGGGTATAACTATGGCTACACCTTC.

The sample holds a few counts of this clone. The V call is TRBV6-1, the J call TRBJ1-1; D uncertain. CDR1 MNHNS and CDR2 SASEGT come from the germline V gene. The CDR3 runs 12 residues. V lost 6 bases and J 2 bases, leaving 7 bases between the germline ends. For the CDR3, the DNA is TGTGCCAGCAGGGACTACAACACTGAAGCTTTCTTT. This translates into CASRDYNTEAFF.

The chain uses TRBV29-1 and TRBJ2-1; TRBD2 agrees at 10 bases. CDR3 size: 13 residues. Germline values: CDR1 SQVTM, CDR2 ANQGSEA. Germline trimming cut 2 bases from V and 10 bases from J; bases unmatched to any gene: 5. The CDR3 loop is CSVEKREGREQFF. Written as DNA, the CDR3 is TGCAGCGTTGAAAAGCGGGAGGGCAGGGAGCAGTTCTTC.

V is TRBV11-2 and J is TRBJ2-2; D is possibly TRBD2 (6 bases). Germline CDR1 SGHAT, CDR2 FQNNGV. The CDR3 sequence is 16 residues long. V lost 5 bases and J 1 base, leaving 14 bases between the germline ends. CDR3 sequence: CASSPSGGKNTGELFF. The CDR3 DNA is TGTGCCAGCAGCCCAAGCGGCGGGAAGAACACCGGGGAGCTGTTTTTT.

This chain connects TRBV18 to TRBJ1-6, with D maybe TRBD1 (6 bases). The germline gives CDR1 KGHSH, CDR2 LQKENI. The CDR3 runs to 16 residues. Deletions cut 5 bases from V and 5 bases from J, with 16 bases between. The CDR3 region is CASSRVVGADNSPLHF. The CDR3, as DNA: TGTGCCAGCTCAAGGGTGGTGGGGGCCGATAATTCACCCCTCCACTTT.

The chain is built from TRBV9 and TRBJ1-1; D perhaps matches TRBD1 (5 bases). V lost 1 base to trimming and J lost 4 bases, with 14 bases between them. There are 15 residues in the CDR3. From germline, CDR1 is SGDLS and CDR2 YYNGEE. Here the CDR3 DNA reads TGTGCCAGCAGCGTAACGGGCAGGGTAAGCACTGAAGCTTTCTTT. Translated: CASSVTGRVSTEAFF. The complete variable domain, with remaining parts taken from reference TRBV9 and TRBJ1-1, reads DSGVTQTPKHLITATGQRVTLRCSPRSGDLSVYWYQQSLDQGLQFLIQYYNGEERAKGNILERFSAQQFPDLHSELNLSSLELGDSALYFCASSVTGRVSTEAFFGQGTRLTVV.

This clone was observed a few times. This chain links TRBV28 with TRBJ1-2, with D tentatively TRBD1 (6 bases). Germline V lookup: CDR1 MDHEN, CDR2 SYDVKM. Trimming removed 6 bases at V and 7 bases at J, with 9 bases between. CDR3 length: 11 residues. The CDR3 bases are TGTGCCAGCAGGGGGGCGGGTGGCTACACCTTC. Amino acids: CASRGAGGYTF.

The CDR3 DNA reads TGTGCCAGCAGCTTAGTAGGTAGCGGGATGTCAGGCAATGAGCAGTTCTTC. This translates into CASSLVGSGMSGNEQFF. The chain is built from TRBV11-2 and TRBJ2-1; the match to TRBD2 covers 8 bases. CDR1 SGHAT and CDR2 FQNNGV come from the germline V gene. V was pared by 1 base and J by 6 bases, with 11 bases of the junction left unmatched. The CDR3 runs to 17 residues.

This chain uses TRBV5-1 with TRBJ1-1; TRBD1 is a possible D gene (5 bases). The germline gives CDR1 SGHRS, CDR2 YFSETQ. The CDR3 loop spans 15 amino acids. Trimming pared 3 bases from V and 10 bases from J, leaving 22 bases between. In DNA form, the CDR3 reads TGCGCCAGCAGCTCCTGGGAGGGGCGGTCGGGGGGAGCTTTCTTT. It yields the protein CASSSWEGRSGGAFF.

This chain uses TRBV5-1 with TRBJ2-2, with 7 positions matching TRBD2. CDR1 is SGHRS and CDR2 is YFSETQ in the germline V gene. The CDR3 runs to 16 residues. The V gene end was trimmed by 1 base and the J gene end by 5 bases; junction bases not matched to a gene: 8. The CDR3 spells CASSLSTGGMTGELFF. The CDR3 region has the DNA TGCGCCAGCAGCTTGTCTACGGGAGGTATGACCGGGGAGCTGTTTTTT.

This chain connects TRBV5-1 to TRBJ2-1; D gene ambiguous. Trimming took off 0 bases at V and 9 bases at J, with 10 bases between the two ends. The CDR3 length is 13 residues. Germline CDR1 is SGHRS and CDR2 is YFSETQ. DNA for the CDR3: TGCGCCAGCAGCTTGGTCGGCGAGGCTGAGCAGTTCTTC. It specifies CASSLVGEAEQFF. Combining the CDR3 with reference TRBV5-1 and TRBJ2-1 gives the whole variable domain KAGVTQTPRYLIKTRGQQVTLSCSPISGHRSVSWYQQTPGQGLQFLFEYFSETQRNKGNFPGRFSGRQFSNSRSEMNVSTLELGDSALYLCASSLVGEAEQFFGPGTRLTVL.

The chain employs TRBV2 and TRBJ2-7, with 7 bases aligning to TRBD1. Germline V gene sequence: CDR1 SNHLY, CDR2 FYNNEI. The CDR3 has 13 residues. After removal of 4 bases from V and 1 base from J, the junction contained 1 base not matched to a gene. CDR3 residues: CASSVGQSYEQYF. The CDR3 DNA reads as TGTGCCAGCAGTGTGGGACAGTCCTACGAGCAGTACTTC. Full variable domain (remainder filled in from reference TRBV2 and TRBJ2-7): EPEVTQTPSHQVTQMGQEVILRCVPISNHLYFYWYRQILGQKVEFLVSFYNNEISEKSEIFDDQFSVERPDGSNFTLKIRSTKLEDSAMYFCASSVGQSYEQYFGPGTRLTVT.

The genes are TRBV6-5 and TRBJ2-5; possibly TRBD2 for D (6 bases). Germline V gene data show CDR1 as MNHEY and CDR2 as SVGAGI. The germline V and J ends were trimmed by 5 bases and 5 bases, with 15 bases remaining between them. The CDR3 is 14 amino acids. The CDR3 protein is CASSNPGVGETQYF. In DNA, the CDR3 is TGTGCCAGCAGTAACCCGGGGGTGGGGGAGACCCAGTACTTC.

The chain is built from TRBV28 and TRBJ2-3; tentative D call: TRBD2 (6 bases). The germline V and J ends were trimmed by 5 bases and 3 bases, with 18 bases remaining between them. Per the germline V gene, CDR1 is MDHEN and CDR2 is SYDVKM. The CDR3 has 16 amino acids. This CDR3 is CASSPNPGRLTDTQYF. The CDR3 coding sequence is TGTGCCAGCAGTCCGAATCCAGGGAGGTTGACAGATACGCAGTATTTT.

This sequence joins TRBV21-1 and TRBJ1-1; TRBD1, the D gene given by the table, was not confirmed from the DNA. TRBV21-1 represents a pseudogene. The CDR3 length is 17 residues. This CDR3 reads CASSKAGTGNTNTEAFF. Here the CDR3 DNA reads TGTGCCAGCAGCAAAGCGGGGACAGGGAACACGAACACTGAAGCTTTCTTT.

The CDR3 DNA follows: TGCGCCAGCAGCCACCGGACTAGCGAAGCCGGGGAGCTGTTTTTT. This gives the protein CASSHRTSEAGELFF. The chain combines TRBV4-1 with TRBJ2-2; 9 bases align to TRBD2. The CDR3 totals 15 residues. V was pared by 3 bases and J by 6 bases, with 5 bases of the junction left unmatched. Germline-derived CDR1 and CDR2 are MGHRA and YSYEKL.

The rearrangement joins TRBV12-5 to TRBJ2-7; no reliable D call. Germline V gene lookup returns CDR1 LGHNT and CDR2 FRNRAP. Trimming took off 5 bases at V and 3 bases at J, with 8 bases between the two ends. The CDR3 consists of 12 residues. The CDR3 spells CASGLDLYEQYF. In DNA form, the CDR3 reads TGTGCTAGTGGTCTAGATCTCTACGAGCAGTACTTC.

This clone occurred a few times. V usage is TRBV30 and J usage is TRBJ2-7; D uncertain. This CDR3 spans 11 amino acids. V was cut by 1 base and J by 6 bases, with 7 bases left in between. Germline lookup yields CDR1 GTSNPN and CDR2 SVGIG (reference sequence). Written as DNA, the CDR3 is TGTGCCTGGAGTGGTAAAGCCGAGCAGTACTTC. Amino acid sequence: CAWSGKAEQYF.

The J gene is TRBJ2-1, the V gene TRBV18; D is possibly TRBD2 (5 bases). V dropped 4 bases and J dropped 1 base, with 17 bases sitting between them. Germline V gene data show CDR1 as KGHSH and CDR2 as LQKENI. This CDR3 spans 17 amino acids. The CDR3 here is CASSRLRELTSYNEQFF. CDR3 in DNA: TGTGCCAGCTCACGACTAAGGGAGTTGACGTCCTACAATGAGCAGTTCTTC.

This sequence joins TRBV13 and TRBJ2-1; D might be TRBD2 (6 bases). Per germline, CDR1 PRHDT and CDR2 FYEKMQ (reference sequence). V lost 5 bases and J lost 7, with 15 bases in between. The CDR3 length is 14 residues. The CDR3 region has the DNA TGTGCCAGCAGCCGAGGACTAACCAGGAATGAGCAGTTCTTC. It yields the protein CASSRGLTRNEQFF.

In DNA, the CDR3 is TGTGCCAGCTCACCTGTCGACGAGCAGTACTTC. Translating it yields CASSPVDEQYF. J is TRBJ2-7 and V is TRBV18; D remains ambiguous. V was shortened by 3 bases and J by 5 bases, with 5 bases between the two germline ends. Per germline, CDR1 KGHSH and CDR2 LQKENI. The CDR3 is 11 amino acids.

The rearrangement links TRBV28 to TRBJ1-1, with TRBD1 matching 9 bases. J lost 4 bases, V lost 6 bases, and 3 bases had no gene match. The CDR3 is 13 residues long. The germline gives CDR1 MDHEN, CDR2 SYDVKM. CDR3 protein: CASRHRGLTEAFF. Written as DNA, the CDR3 is TGTGCCAGCAGACACAGGGGGCTCACTGAAGCTTTCTTT.

This chain uses TRBV30 with TRBJ2-5; TRBD1 is a possible D gene (5 bases). The V end was cut by 1 base, the J end by 5 bases, with 20 bases between. This CDR3 comprises 16 residues. Germline-derived CDR1 and CDR2 are GTSNPN and SVGIG (reference sequence). CDR3 loop: CAWSGYRSDQRETQYF. The CDR3 region has the DNA TGTGCCTGGAGTGGGTACAGGTCAGATCAACGGGAGACCCAGTACTTC. Supplemented by reference TRBV30 and TRBJ2-5, the full variable domain reads SQTIHQWPATLVQPVGSPLSLECTVEGTSNPNLYWYRQAAGRGLQLLFYSVGIGQISSEVPQNLSASRPQDRQFILSSKKLLLSDSGFYLCAWSGYRSDQRETQYFGPGTRLLVL.

With regard to this clone: Other DNA sequences from this sample encode an identical CDR3 as well. The V call is TRBV5-4, the J call TRBJ1-1; D unclear. V lost 0 bases and J lost 8, with 14 bases in between. The CDR3 contains 14 residues. CDR1 and CDR2 (germline): SGHNT, YYREEE (reference sequence). The DNA for the CDR3 is TGTGCCAGCAGCTTGGGACACGATCTCACGGAAGCTTTCTTT. Translation: CASSLGHDLTEAFF.

The table lists this clone with a count of one. This CDR3 reads CASSEFEEDTQYF. CDR3 bases: TGTGCCAGCAGTGAATTCGAGGAGGATACGCAGTATTTT. The V gene is TRBV6-1, the J gene TRBJ2-3; D gene uncertain. The V gene's germline CDR1 is MNHNS and CDR2 SASEGT. The V gene lost 2 bases and the J gene lost 6 bases, with 9 bases spanning the gap. The CDR3 is 13 residues long.